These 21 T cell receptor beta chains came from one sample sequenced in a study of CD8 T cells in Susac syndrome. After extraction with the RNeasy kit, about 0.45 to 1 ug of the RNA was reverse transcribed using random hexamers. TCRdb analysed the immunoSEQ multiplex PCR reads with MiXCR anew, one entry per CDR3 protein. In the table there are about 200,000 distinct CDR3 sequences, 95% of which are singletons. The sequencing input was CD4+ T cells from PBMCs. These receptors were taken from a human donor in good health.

CDR3 in amino acids: CASSYRFVTDTQYF. The CDR3 nucleotides read TGTGCCAGCAGTTATAGGTTTGTCACAGATACGCAGTATTTT. This chain uses TRBV6-5 with TRBJ2-3; D call uncertain. The CDR3 has 14 residues. Trimming removed 3 bases from V and 2 bases from J, with 9 bases in between. In germline, CDR1 is MNHEY, CDR2 SVGAGI.

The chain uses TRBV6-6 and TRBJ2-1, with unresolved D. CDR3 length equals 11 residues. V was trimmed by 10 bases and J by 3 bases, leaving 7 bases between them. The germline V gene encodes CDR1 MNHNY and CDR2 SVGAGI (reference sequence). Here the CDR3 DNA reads TGTGCCACCACGTTCTACAATGAGCAGTTCTTC. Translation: CATTFYNEQFF.

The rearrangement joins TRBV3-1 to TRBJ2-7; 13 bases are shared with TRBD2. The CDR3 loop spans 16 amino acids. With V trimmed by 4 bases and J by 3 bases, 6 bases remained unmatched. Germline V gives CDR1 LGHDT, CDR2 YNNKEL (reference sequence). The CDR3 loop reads CASSLGLAGVLYEQYF. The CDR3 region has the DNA TGTGCCAGCAGCCTCGGACTAGCGGGGGTACTCTACGAGCAGTACTTC.

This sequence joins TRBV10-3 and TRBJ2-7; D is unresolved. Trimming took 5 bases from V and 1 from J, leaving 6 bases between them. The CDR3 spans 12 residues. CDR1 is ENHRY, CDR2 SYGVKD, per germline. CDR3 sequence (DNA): TGTGCCATCAGTTTGGAGTCCTACGAGCAGTACTTC. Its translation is CAISLESYEQYF.

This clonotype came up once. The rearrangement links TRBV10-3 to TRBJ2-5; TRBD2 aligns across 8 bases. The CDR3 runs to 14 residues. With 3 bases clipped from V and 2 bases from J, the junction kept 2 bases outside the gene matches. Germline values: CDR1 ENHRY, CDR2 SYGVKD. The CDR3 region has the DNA TGTGCCATCAGTGACGGGGGGGAACAAGAGACCCAGTACTTC. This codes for CAISDGGEQETQYF.

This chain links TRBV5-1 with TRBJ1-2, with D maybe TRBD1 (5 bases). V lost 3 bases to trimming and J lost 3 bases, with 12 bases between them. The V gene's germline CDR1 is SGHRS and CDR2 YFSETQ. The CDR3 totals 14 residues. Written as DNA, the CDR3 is TGCGCCAGCAGCTCCGTCGCGGGGGACTATGGCTACACCTTC. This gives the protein CASSSVAGDYGYTF.

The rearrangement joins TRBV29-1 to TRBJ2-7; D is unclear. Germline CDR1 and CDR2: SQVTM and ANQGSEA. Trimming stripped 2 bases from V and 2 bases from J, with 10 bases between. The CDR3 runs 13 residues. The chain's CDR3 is CSVESGHTYEQYF. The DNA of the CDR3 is TGCAGCGTTGAATCCGGGCACACCTACGAGCAGTACTTC.

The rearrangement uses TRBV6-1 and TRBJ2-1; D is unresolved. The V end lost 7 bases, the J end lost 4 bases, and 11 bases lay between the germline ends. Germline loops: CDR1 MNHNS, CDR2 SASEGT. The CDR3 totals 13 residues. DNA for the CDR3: TGTGCCAGCACGGAAACGGTTTACAATGAGCAGTTCTTC. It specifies CASTETVYNEQFF.

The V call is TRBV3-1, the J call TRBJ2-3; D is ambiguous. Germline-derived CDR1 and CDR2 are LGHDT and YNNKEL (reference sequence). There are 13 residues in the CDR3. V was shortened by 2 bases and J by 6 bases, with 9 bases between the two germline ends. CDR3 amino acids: CASSQNTWDTQYF. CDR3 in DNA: TGTGCCAGCAGCCAAAACACGTGGGATACGCAGTATTTT.

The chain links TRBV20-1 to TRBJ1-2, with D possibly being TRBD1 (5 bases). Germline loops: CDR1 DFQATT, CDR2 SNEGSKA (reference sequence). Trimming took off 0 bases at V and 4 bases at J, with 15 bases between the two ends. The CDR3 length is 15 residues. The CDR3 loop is CSARDNRQLLYGYTF. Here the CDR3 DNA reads TGCAGTGCTAGAGATAATAGACAGCTACTCTATGGCTACACCTTC.

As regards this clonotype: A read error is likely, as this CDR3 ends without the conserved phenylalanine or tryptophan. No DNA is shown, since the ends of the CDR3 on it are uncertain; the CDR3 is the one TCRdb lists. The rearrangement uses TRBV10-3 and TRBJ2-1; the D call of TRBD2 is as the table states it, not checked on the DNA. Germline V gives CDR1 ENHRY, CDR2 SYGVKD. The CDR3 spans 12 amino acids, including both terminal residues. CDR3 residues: CAISEGTGLGLI.

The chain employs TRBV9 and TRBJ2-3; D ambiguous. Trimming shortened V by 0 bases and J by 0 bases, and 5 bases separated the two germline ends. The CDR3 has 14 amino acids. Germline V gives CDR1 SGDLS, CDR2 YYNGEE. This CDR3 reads CASSVDISTDTQYF. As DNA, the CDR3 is TGTGCCAGCAGCGTAGATATCAGCACAGATACGCAGTATTTT.

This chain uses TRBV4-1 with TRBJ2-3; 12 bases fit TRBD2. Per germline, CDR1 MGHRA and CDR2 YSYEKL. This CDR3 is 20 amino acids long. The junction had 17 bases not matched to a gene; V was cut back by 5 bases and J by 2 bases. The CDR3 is CASSARGLAGNRPHTDTQYF. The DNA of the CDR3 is TGCGCCAGCAGCGCTAGAGGACTAGCGGGAAACCGCCCCCACACAGATACGCAGTATTTT.

CDR3 sequence reads: CASSLVGTVSSYNSPLHF. In DNA form, the CDR3 reads TGCGCCAGCAGCTTGGTGGGGACAGTGAGCTCCTATAATTCACCCCTCCACTTT. The chain joins TRBV5-1 to TRBJ1-6, with 7 positions matching TRBD1. In germline, CDR1 is SGHRS, CDR2 YFSETQ. The trim removed 0 bases at V and 0 bases at J, leaving 6 bases unmatched. This CDR3 region has 18 residues.

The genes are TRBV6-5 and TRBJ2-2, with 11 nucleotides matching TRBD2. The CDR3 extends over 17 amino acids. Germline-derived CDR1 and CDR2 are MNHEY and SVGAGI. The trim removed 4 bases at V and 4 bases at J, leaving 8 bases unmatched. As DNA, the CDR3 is TGTGCCAGCAGTTCCGTAGCGGGAGGGCCCCCCACCGGGGAGCTGTTTTTT. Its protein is CASSSVAGGPPTGELFF.

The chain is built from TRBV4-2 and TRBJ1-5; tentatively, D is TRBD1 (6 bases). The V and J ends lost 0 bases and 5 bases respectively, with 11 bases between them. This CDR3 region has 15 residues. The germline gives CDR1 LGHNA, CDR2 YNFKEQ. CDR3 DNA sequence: TGTGCCAGCAGCCAAGATCGGGGGGGGCATCAGCCCCAGCATTTT. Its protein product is CASSQDRGGHQPQHF.

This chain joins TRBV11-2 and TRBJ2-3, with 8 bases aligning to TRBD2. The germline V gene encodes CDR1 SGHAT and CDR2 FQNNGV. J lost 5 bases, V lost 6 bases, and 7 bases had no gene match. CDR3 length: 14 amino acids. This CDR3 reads CASSTGGGRDTQYF. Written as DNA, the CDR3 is TGTGCCAGCAGTACGGGAGGGGGGAGAGATACGCAGTATTTT.

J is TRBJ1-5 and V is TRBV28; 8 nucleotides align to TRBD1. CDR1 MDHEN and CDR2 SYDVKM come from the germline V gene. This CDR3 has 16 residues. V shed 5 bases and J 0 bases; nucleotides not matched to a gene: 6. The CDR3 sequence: CASSKDRGFSNQPQHF. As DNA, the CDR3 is TGTGCCAGCAGTAAAGACAGGGGTTTTAGCAATCAGCCCCAGCATTTT.

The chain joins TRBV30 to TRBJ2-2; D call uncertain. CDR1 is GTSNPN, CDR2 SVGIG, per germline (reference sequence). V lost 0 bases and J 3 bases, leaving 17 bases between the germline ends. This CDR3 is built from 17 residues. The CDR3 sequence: CAWSVPNLPEDTGELFF. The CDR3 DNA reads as TGTGCCTGGAGTGTTCCCAACTTGCCTGAAGACACCGGGGAGCTGTTTTTT.

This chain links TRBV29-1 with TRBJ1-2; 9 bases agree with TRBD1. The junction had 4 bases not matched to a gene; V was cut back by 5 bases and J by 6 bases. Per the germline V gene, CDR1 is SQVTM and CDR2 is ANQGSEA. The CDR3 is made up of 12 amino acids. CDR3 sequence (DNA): TGCAGCGTTTTCACAGGGGGCGATGGCTACACCTTC. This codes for CSVFTGGDGYTF.

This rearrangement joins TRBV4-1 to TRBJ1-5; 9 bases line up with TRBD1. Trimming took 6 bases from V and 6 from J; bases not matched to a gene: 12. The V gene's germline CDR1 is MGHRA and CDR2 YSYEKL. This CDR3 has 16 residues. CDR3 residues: CASRPWTGAKVQPQHF. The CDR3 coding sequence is TGCGCCAGCAGACCCTGGACAGGGGCGAAAGTTCAGCCCCAGCATTTT.